The present entry profiles one T cell receptor (beta chain) with its context. Using immunoSEQ multiplex PCR, the repertoire was profiled, and TCRdb retains in-frame clones only, with some absent. The profile shows some 23,000 clones, around 90% of them singletons. Germline CDR1 and CDR2: MNHEY and SVGEGT. CDR3 length: 14 amino acids. Losses at the gene ends were 4 bases for V and 5 bases for J; bases not matched to a gene: 3. These data come from a study of blood T cell repertoires in COVID-19. Specimen: peripheral blood. V is TRBV6-2 or TRBV6-3 and J is TRBJ2-2, with 8 positions matching TRBD2. This TCR derives from a human donor with active COVID-19. The donor label of this sample is uncertain. The CDR3 is CASSFQRETGELFF. DNA of the CDR3: TGTGCCAGCAGTTTCCAGCGGGAGACCGGGGAGCTGTTTTTT.